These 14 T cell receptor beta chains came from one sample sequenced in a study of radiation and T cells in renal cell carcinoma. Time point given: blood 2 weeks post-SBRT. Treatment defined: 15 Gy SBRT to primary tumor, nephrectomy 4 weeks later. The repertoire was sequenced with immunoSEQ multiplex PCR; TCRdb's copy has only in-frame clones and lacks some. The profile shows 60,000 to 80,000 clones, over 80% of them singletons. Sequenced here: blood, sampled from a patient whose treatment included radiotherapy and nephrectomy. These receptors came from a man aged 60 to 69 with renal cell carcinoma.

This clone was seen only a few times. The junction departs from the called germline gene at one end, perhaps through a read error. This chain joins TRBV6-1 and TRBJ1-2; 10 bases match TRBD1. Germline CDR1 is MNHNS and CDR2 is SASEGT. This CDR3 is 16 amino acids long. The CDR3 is CAISEPRTGGLTGYTF. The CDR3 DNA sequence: TGTGCCATCAGTGAGCCTCGGACAGGGGGGTTGACTGGCTACACCTTC.

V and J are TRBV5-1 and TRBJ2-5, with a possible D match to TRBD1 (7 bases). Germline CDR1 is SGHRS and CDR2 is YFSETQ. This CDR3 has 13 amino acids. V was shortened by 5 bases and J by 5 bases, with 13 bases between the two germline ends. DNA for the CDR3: TGCGCCAGCAGTCTCAGGGGGGATGAGACCCAGTACTTC. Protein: CASSLRGDETQYF.

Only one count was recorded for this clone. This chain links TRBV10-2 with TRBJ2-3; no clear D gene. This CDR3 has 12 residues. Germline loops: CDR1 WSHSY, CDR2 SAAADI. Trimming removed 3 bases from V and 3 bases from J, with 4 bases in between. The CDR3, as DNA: TGCGCCAGCAGTGACTGGACAGATACGCAGTATTTT. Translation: CASSDWTDTQYF.

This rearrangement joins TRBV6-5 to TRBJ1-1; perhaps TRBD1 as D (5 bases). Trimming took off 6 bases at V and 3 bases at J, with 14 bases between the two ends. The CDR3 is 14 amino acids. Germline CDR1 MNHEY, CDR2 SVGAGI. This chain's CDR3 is CASSPYSTDTEAFF. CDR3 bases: TGTGCCAGCAGCCCGTATTCGACAGACACTGAAGCTTTCTTT.

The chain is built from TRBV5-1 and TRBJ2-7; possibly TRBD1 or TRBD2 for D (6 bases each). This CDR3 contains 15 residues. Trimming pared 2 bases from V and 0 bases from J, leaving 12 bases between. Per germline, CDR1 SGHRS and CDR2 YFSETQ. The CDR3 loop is CASSLGGFSSYEQYF. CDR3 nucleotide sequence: TGCGCCAGCAGCTTAGGGGGGTTTAGCTCCTACGAGCAGTACTTC.

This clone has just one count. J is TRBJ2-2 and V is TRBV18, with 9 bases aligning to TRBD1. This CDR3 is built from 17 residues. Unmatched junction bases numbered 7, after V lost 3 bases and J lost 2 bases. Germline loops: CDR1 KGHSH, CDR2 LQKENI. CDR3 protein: CASSPQQGALNTGELFF. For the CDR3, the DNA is TGTGCCAGCTCACCTCAACAGGGGGCTTTAAACACCGGGGAGCTGTTTTTT.

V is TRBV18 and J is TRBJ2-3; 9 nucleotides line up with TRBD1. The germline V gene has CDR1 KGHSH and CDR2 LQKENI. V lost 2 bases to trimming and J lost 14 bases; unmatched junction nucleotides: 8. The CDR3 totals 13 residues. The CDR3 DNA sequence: TGTGCCAGCTCACCAGAACAGGGGGCAAAACCGTATTTT. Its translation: CASSPEQGAKPYF.

CDR3 bases: TGTGCCAGTAGTCCCGGGACTAGCGGGAGCTACGAGCAGTACTTC. This sequence encodes CASSPGTSGSYEQYF. The gene calls are TRBV19 and TRBJ2-7; TRBD2 aligns across 14 bases. Per germline, CDR1 LNHDA and CDR2 SQIVND (reference sequence). V trimming: 5 bases; J trimming: 3 bases; junction bases outside the gene matches: 3. This CDR3 has 15 amino acids.

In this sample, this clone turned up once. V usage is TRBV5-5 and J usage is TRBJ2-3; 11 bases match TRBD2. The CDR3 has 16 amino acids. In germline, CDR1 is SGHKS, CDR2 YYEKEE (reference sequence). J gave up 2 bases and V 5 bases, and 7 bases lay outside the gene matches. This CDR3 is CASSSGLAGATDTQYF. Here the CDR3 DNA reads TGTGCCAGCAGTTCCGGACTAGCGGGTGCCACAGATACGCAGTATTTT.

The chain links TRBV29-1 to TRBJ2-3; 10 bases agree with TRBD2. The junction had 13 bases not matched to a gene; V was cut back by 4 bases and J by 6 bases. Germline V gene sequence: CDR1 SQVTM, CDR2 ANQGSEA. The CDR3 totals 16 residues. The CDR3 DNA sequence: TGCAGCGTTGTGGCGAGGACTAGCGGAGGGGCCGATACGCAGTATTTT. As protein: CSVVARTSGGADTQYF.

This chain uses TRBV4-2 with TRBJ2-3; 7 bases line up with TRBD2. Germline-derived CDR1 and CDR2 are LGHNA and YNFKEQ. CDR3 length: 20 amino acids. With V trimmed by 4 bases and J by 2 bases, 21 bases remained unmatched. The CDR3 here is CASSRRDGEVYGRPTDTQYF. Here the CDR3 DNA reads TGTGCCAGCAGCCGCAGGGACGGCGAGGTGTACGGGAGGCCCACAGATACGCAGTATTTT.

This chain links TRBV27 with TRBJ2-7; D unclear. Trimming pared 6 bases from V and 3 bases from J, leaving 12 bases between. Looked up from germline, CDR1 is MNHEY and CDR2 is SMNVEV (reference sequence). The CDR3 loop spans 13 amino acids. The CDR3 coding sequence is TGTGCCAGCAGCCGCGCGCTTGGCTACGAGCAGTACTTC. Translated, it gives CASSRALGYEQYF.

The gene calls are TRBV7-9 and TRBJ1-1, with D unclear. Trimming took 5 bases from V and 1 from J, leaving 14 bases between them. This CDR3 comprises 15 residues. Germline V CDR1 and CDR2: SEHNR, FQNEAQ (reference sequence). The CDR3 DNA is TGTGCCAGCAGCCCCTATGGAGCAGGGAACACTGAAGCTTTCTTT. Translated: CASSPYGAGNTEAFF. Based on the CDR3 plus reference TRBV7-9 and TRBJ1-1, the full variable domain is DTGVSQNPRHKITKRGQNVTFRCDPISEHNRLYWYRQTLGQGPEFLTYFQNEAQLEKSRLLSDRFSAERPKGSFSTLEIQRTEQGDSAMYLCASSPYGAGNTEAFFGQGTRLTVV.

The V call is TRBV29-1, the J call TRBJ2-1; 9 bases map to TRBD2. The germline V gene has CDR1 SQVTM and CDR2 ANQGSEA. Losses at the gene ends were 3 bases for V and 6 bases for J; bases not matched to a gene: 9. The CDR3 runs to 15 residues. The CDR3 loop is CSVDRAGGPANEQFF. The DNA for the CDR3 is TGCAGCGTTGATCGGGCGGGAGGGCCCGCCAATGAGCAGTTCTTC.